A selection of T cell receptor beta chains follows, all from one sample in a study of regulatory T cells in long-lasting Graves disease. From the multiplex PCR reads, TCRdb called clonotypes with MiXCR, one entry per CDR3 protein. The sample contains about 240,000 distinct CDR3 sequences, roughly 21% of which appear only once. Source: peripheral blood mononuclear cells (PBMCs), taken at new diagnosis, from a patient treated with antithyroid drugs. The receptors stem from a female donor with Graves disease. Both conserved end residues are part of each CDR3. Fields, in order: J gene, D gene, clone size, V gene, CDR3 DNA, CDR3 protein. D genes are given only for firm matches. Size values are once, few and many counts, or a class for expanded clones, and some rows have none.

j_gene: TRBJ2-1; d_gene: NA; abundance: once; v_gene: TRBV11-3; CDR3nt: TGTGCCAGCAGCGCACCGAGGACCAATGAGCAGTTCTTC; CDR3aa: CASSAPRTNEQFF
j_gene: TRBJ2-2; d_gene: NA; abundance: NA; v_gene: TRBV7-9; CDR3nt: TGTGCCAGCAGCCCTTTAGCGAACACCGGGGAGCTGTTTTTT; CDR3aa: CASSPLANTGELFF
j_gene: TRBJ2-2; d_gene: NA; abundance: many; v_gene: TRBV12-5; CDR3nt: TGTGCTAGTGGTTTGGTACGCGGAGGGGGCACCGGGGAGCTGTTTTTT; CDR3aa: CASGLVRGGGTGELFF
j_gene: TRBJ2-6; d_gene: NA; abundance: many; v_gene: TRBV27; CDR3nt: TGTGCCAGCACCAAGGGATCTGGGGCCAACGTCCTGACTTTC; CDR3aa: CASTKGSGANVLTF
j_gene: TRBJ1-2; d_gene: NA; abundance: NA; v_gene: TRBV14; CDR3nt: TGTGCCAGCAGCCAGGGACTCAGTGGCTACACCTTC; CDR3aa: CASSQGLSGYTF
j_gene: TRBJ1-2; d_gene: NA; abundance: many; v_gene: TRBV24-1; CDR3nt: TGTGCCACCCAGTCCGGAGGGAACTATGGCTACACCTTC; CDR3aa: CATQSGGNYGYTF
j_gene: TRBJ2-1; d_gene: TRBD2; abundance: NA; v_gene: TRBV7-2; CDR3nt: TGTGCCAGCAGCTTATATTTGCGGGGGGATCGGTTCTTC; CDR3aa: CASSLYLRGDRFF
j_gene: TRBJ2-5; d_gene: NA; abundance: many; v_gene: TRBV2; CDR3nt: TGTGCCAGCAGTGACGGGGGCCAAGAGACCCAGTACTTC; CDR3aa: CASSDGGQETQYF
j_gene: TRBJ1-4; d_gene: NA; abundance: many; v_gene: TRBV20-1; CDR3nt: TGCAGCCCTTCAGGGGAGGGGGGTGAAAAACTGTTTTTT; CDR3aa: CSPSGEGGEKLFF
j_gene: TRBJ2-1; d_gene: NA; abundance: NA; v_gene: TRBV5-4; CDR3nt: TGTGCCAGCAGCCTACAGCATCGATCCGTATATGAGCAGTTCTTC; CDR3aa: CASSLQHRSVYEQFF
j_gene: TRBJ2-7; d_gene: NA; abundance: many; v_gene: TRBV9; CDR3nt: TGTGCCAGCAGCGCAGAAGGGACTTTCTACGAGCAGTACTTC; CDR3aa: CASSAEGTFYEQYF
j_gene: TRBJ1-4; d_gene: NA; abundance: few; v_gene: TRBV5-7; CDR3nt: TGTGCCAGCAGCTTGTATGGGTCGAACTCACCTCCGCCCCGAGCAACTAATGAAAAACTGTTTTTT; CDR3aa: CASSLYGSNSPPPRATNEKLFF
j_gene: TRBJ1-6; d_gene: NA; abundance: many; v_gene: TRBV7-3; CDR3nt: TGTGCCAGCAGCTTAACGGGGCCGGTTTCGGTCCTCCACTTT; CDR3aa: CASSLTGPVSVLHF
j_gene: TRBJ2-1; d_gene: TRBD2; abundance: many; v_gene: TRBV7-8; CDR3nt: TGTGCCAGCAGTTTTCTTGGACTAGCCTCTTTGAATGAGCAGTTCTTC; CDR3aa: CASSFLGLASLNEQFF
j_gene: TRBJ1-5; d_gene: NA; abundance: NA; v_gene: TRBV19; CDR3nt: TGTGCCAGTAGTATATGGGCAGGGGACCAGCCCCAGCATTTT; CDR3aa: CASSIWAGDQPQHF
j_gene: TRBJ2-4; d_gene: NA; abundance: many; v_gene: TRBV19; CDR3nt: TGTGCCAGTAGTATAGGGGGGCCTGGAAACATTCAGTACTTC; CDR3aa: CASSIGGPGNIQYF
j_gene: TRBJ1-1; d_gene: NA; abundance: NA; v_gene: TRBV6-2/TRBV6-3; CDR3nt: TGTGCCAGCAGTTACTCGAGAGGGGCTAACACTGAAGCTTTCTTT; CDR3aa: CASSYSRGANTEAFF
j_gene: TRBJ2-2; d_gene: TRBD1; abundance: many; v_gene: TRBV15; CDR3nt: TGTGCCACCAGCGACAGGGGTGCAGGGGAGCTGTTTTTT; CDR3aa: CATSDRGAGELFF
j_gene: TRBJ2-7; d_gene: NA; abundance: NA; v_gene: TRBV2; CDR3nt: TGTGCCAGCAGGTTTGAGACAGCAGACCACGAGCAGTACTTC; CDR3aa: CASRFETADHEQYF
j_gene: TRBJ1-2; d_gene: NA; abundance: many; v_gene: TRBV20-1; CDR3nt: TGCAGTGCTAGAGACTCAGGGGCCCCTAACTATGGCTACACCTTC; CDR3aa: CSARDSGAPNYGYTF
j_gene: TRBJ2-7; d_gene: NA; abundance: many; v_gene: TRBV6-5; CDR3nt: TGTGCCAGCAGTTACTCAGGGAAGAGTCTCCACGAGCAGTACTTC; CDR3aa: CASSYSGKSLHEQYF
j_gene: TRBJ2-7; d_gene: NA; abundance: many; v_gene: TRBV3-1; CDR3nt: TGTGCCAGCAGCCAAGATTGGGGCGGCGAGCAGTACTTC; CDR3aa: CASSQDWGGEQYF
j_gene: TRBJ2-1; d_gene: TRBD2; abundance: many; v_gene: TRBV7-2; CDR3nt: TGTGCCAGCATCCCTTCAACTACTAGCGCCTACAATGAGCAGTTCTTC; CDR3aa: CASIPSTTSAYNEQFF
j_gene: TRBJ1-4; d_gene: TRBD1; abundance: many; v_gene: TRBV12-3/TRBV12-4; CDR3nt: TGTGCCAGCAGTTTCCAGGGGGCAGTTAATGAAAAACTGTTTTTT; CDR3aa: CASSFQGAVNEKLFF
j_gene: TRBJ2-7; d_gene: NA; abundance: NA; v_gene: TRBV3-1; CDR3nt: TGTGCCAGCAGCCAGGGGACTTCCCCTAGCTCCTACGAGCAGTACTTC; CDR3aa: CASSQGTSPSSYEQYF
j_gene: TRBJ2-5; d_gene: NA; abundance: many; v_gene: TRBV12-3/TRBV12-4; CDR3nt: TGTGCCAGCAGTTCCTCCTCGGTCGAGACCCAGTACTTC; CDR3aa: CASSSSSVETQYF
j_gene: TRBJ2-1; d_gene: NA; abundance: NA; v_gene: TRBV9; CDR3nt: TGTGCCGGCAGCGTATGGAACGTGGGTGAGCAGTTCTTC; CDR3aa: CAGSVWNVGEQFF
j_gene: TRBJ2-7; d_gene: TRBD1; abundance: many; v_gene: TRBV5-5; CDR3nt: TGTGCCAGCAGCCCTTGGACAGGGAAAGAACAGCCGTACTTC; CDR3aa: CASSPWTGKEQPYF
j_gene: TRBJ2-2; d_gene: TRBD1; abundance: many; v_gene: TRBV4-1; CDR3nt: TGCGCCAGCAGCCAAGGACAGGGGAATCCCGGGGAGCTGTTTTTT; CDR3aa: CASSQGQGNPGELFF
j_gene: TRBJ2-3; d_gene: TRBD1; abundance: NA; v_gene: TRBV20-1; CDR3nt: TGCAGTGCTACCGGGACAGGGGGCACAGATACGCAGTATTTT; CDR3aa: CSATGTGGTDTQYF
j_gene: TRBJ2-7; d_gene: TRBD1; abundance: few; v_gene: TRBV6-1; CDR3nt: TGTGCCAGCAGTCCTAGGGGACAGCGAGGTTTCCAGCAGTACTTC; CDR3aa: CASSPRGQRGFQQYF
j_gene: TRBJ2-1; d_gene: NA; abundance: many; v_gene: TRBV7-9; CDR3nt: TGTGCCAGCAGCATGGTGAGTGGCTCCTACAATGAGCAGTTCTTC; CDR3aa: CASSMVSGSYNEQFF
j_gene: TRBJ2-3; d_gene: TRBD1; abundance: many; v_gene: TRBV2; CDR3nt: TGTGCCAGCACCTTAACAGGGGGAAGCACAGATACGCAGTATTTT; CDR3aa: CASTLTGGSTDTQYF
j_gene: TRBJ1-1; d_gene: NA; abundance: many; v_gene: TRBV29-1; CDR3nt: TGCAGCGTTAGGTCTGGGGGCACTGAAGCTTTCTTT; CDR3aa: CSVRSGGTEAFF
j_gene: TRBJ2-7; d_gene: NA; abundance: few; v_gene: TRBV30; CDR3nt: TGTGCCTGGAGTCCAGGAGGAGATTACGAGCAGTACTTC; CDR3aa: CAWSPGGDYEQYF
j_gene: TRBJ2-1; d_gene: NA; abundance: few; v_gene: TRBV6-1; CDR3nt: TGTGCCAGCAGCCCCACCCGGGGTAACTACAATGAGCAGTTCTTC; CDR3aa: CASSPTRGNYNEQFF
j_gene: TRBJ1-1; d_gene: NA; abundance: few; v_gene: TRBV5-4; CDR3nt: TGTGCCAGCAGCCCGGGCCGGGGGGCATTCACTGAAGCTTTCTTT; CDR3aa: CASSPGRGAFTEAFF
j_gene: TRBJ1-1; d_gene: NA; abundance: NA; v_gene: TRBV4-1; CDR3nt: TGCGCCAGCAGCCAGAAGGCCGCCCGACTGAACACTGAAGCTTTCTTT; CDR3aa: CASSQKAARLNTEAFF
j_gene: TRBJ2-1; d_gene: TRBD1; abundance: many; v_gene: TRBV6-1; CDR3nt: TGTGCCAGCAGACCCGGGACAGGGTCCTACAATGAGCAGTTCTTC; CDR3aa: CASRPGTGSYNEQFF
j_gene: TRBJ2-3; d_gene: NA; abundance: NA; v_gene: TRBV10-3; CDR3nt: TGTGCCATTTCCGGGACACCTAGCACAGATACGCAGTATTTT; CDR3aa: CAISGTPSTDTQYF
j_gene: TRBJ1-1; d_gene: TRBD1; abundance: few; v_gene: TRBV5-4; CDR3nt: TGTGCCAGCAGCTTGGGGGGAGAGGGGGCCACTGAAGCTTTCTTT; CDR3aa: CASSLGGEGATEAFF
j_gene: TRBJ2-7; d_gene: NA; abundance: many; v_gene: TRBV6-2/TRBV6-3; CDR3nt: TGTGCCAGCAGCCGAGCCGGGTCGCTAGGCTACGAGCAGTACTTC; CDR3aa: CASSRAGSLGYEQYF
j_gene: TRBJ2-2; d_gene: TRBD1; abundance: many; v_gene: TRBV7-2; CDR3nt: TGTGCCAGCAGCTTTGAGGGCCACAGGGGAATGGTTTTT; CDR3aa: CASSFEGHRGMVF
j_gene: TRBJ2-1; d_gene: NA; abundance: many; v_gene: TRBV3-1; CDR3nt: TGTGCCAGCAGCCAAGATCAGGGGTTCGACTACAATGAGCAGTTCTTC; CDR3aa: CASSQDQGFDYNEQFF
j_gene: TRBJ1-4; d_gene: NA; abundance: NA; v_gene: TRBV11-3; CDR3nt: TGTGCCAGCAGCTCCGGTGTGGTAGGACTGTTTTTT; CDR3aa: CASSSGVVGLFF
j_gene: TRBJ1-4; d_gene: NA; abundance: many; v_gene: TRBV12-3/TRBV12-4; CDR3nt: TGTGCCAGCAGTCCGATGGGGAGGGGATCTAGGAAAAAACTGTTTTTT; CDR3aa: CASSPMGRGSRKKLFF
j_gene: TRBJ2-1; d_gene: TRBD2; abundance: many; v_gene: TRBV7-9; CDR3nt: TGTGCCAGCAGCTTAGCGGGGACTAGCCGGGAGCAGTTCTTC; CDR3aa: CASSLAGTSREQFF
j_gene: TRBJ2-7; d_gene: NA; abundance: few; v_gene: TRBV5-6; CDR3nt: TGTGCCAGCAGCTGGGACACGTACGAGCAGTACTTC; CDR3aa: CASSWDTYEQYF
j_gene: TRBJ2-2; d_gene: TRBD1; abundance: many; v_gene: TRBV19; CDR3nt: TGTGCCAGCAGTCCAACAGGGGGAGGTGACGGGGAGCTGTTTTTT; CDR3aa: CASSPTGGGDGELFF
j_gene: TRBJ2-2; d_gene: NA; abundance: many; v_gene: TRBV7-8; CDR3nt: TGTGCCAGCAGCTTAGCGGGGGGGCATTCCGGGGAGCTGTTTTTT; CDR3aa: CASSLAGGHSGELFF
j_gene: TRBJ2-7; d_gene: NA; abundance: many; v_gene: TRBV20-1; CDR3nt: TGCAGTGCTAGAGATGGGGAGAACTACGAGCAGTACTTC; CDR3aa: CSARDGENYEQYF
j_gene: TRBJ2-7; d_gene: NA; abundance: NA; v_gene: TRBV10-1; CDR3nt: TGCGCCAGCAGTGAGGCCCTAGTCTCCGAGCAGTACTTC; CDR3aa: CASSEALVSEQYF
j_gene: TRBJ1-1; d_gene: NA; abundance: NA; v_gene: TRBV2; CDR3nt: TGTGCCAGCAGTATCTCAGGCGGGAATACTGAAGCTTTCTTT; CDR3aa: CASSISGGNTEAFF
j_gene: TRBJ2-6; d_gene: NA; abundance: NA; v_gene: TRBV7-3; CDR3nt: TGTGCCAGCAGCTTAAGAACCCGCGATCCTGGGGCCAACATCCTGACTTTC; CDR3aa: CASSLRTRDPGANILTF
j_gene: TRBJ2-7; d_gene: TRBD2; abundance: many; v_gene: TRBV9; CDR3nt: TGTGCCAGCAGCTCGGGACTAGTGGCCTACGAGCAGTACTTC; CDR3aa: CASSSGLVAYEQYF
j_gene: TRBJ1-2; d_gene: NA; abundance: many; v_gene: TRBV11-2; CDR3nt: TGTGCCAGCAGCCCAACGTGGGTATCCGGCGGGGGCTACACCTTC; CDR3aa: CASSPTWVSGGGYTF
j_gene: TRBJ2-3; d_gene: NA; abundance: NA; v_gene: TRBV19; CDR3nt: TGTGCCAGCGGGATGGGTGGTCTGTATTTT; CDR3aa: CASGMGGLYF